Below, 23 T cell receptor beta chains from the same sample are listed, as sequenced in a study of T cell responses to AZD1222 COVID-19 vaccine. Using immunoSEQ multiplex PCR, the repertoire was profiled, and TCRdb retains in-frame clones only, with some absent. Seen here are 100,000 to 140,000 clones, 75% to 90% observed once, and the top ten hold approximately 4%. This specimen consisted of peripheral blood, obtained on day 0 of AZD1222 vaccination. The receptors stem from an adult in good health.

The chain links TRBV19 to TRBJ2-2; no clear D gene. CDR1 and CDR2 from the germline V gene are LNHDA and SQIVND (reference sequence). CDR3 length: 13 amino acids. Trimming took off 5 bases at V and 6 bases at J, with 10 bases between the two ends. The CDR3 region is CASSPFLPGELFF. CDR3 in DNA: TGTGCCAGTAGTCCCTTTCTCCCCGGGGAGCTGTTTTTT.

The gene calls are TRBV19 and TRBJ1-5; D is unclear. V was cut by 3 bases and J by 1 base, with 10 bases left in between. Germline V CDR1 and CDR2: LNHDA, SQIVND (reference sequence). The CDR3 sequence is 15 residues long. The CDR3 loop is CASSISQISNQPQHF. The CDR3 DNA sequence: TGTGCCAGTAGTATCTCACAGATAAGCAATCAGCCCCAGCATTTT.

CDR3 DNA: TGTGCCAGCAGCGGACAGGGACCTATGAGCACTGAAGCTTTCTTT. Translating it yields CASSGQGPMSTEAFF. V usage is TRBV5-4 and J usage is TRBJ1-1, with 8 bases identical to TRBD1. This CDR3 has 15 amino acids. The trim removed 4 bases at V and 4 bases at J, leaving 9 bases unmatched. Germline V gives CDR1 SGHNT, CDR2 YYREEE (reference sequence).

This chain links TRBV5-1 with TRBJ2-7; 7 bases align to TRBD2. The CDR3 is 13 residues long. Germline V gene sequence: CDR1 SGHRS, CDR2 YFSETQ. The V gene end was trimmed by 5 bases and the J gene end by 6 bases; junction bases not matched to a gene: 8. CDR3 loop: CASSGQGEGEQYF. CDR3 coding DNA: TGCGCCAGCAGTGGCCAAGGGGAGGGCGAGCAGTACTTC.

This chain uses TRBV20-1 with TRBJ1-6, with a possible D match to TRBD1 (5 bases). CDR1 and CDR2 from the germline V gene are DFQATT and SNEGSKA (reference sequence). This CDR3 contains 11 residues. V was shortened by 1 base and J by 15 bases, with 10 bases between the two germline ends. The CDR3 nucleotides are TGCAGTGCTAGAGTCGGGGGAGACCTCCACTTT. It specifies CSARVGGDLHF.

This clone was found a few times. The chain carries TRBV19 and TRBJ1-5; D gene ambiguous. CDR1 LNHDA and CDR2 SQIVND come from the germline V gene (reference sequence). The V end lost 1 base, the J end lost 2 bases, and 9 bases lay between the germline ends. There are 15 residues in the CDR3. The CDR3 DNA is TGTGCCAGTAGTATAGTTCTCTATGGCAATCAGCCCCAGCATTTT. Translated, it gives CASSIVLYGNQPQHF.

This clone occurred a few times. The chain links TRBV7-8 to TRBJ2-7; D ambiguous. Trimming removed 0 bases from V and 4 bases from J, with 7 bases in between. The CDR3 consists of 13 residues. Per the germline V gene, CDR1 is SGHVS and CDR2 is FQNEAQ. The CDR3 DNA follows: TGTGCCAGCAGCTTAGCCTTGGATTACGAGCAGTACTTC. Translated, it gives CASSLALDYEQYF.

The chain joins TRBV3-1 (or the pseudogene TRBV3-2) to TRBJ2-7; D is perhaps TRBD2 (5 bases). Germline CDR1 and CDR2: LGHDT and YNNKEL (reference sequence). V was cut by 2 bases and J by 6 bases, with 17 bases left in between. The CDR3 runs 15 residues. CDR3 loop: CASSQLGGSRVEQYF. The CDR3 nucleotides read TGTGCCAGCAGCCAACTAGGAGGTTCTAGGGTCGAGCAGTACTTC.

This clone has just one count. The chain carries TRBV5-8 and TRBJ1-1; 9 bases map to TRBD1. Germline trimming cut 3 bases from V and 3 bases from J; bases unmatched to any gene: 6. The CDR3 runs 15 residues. The V gene's germline CDR1 is SGHTS and CDR2 YDEGEE. The DNA of the CDR3 is TGTGCCAGCAGCTGGGACAGGGTAGCGGACACTGAAGCTTTCTTT. It specifies CASSWDRVADTEAFF.

The chain couples TRBV15 to TRBJ2-1; D perhaps matches TRBD2 (6 bases). The CDR3 is 13 residues long. Trimming left V 9 bases short and J 4 bases short, with 13 bases between. Germline loops: CDR1 LNHNV, CDR2 YYDKDF (reference sequence). CDR3 protein: CATGPGGYNEQFF. DNA of the CDR3: TGTGCCACTGGGCCCGGAGGGTACAATGAGCAGTTCTTC.

V usage is TRBV5-8 and J usage is TRBJ2-1, with a possible D match to TRBD2 (6 bases). Trimming cost V 0 bases and J 5 bases, with 15 bases left between them. In germline, CDR1 is SGHTS, CDR2 YDEGEE. The CDR3 spans 16 residues. The CDR3 region is CASSLVVAQRDNEQFF. For the CDR3, the DNA is TGTGCCAGCAGCTTGGTGGTCGCACAGCGGGACAATGAGCAGTTCTTC.

This chain joins TRBV7-2 and TRBJ1-1; 8 bases are a match to TRBD1. Unmatched junction bases numbered 7, after V lost 3 bases and J lost 1 base. CDR1 is SGHTA, CDR2 FQGNSA, per germline. The CDR3 length is 16 residues. The CDR3 sequence is CASSFRQGASNTEAFF. In DNA form, the CDR3 reads TGTGCCAGCAGCTTTAGGCAGGGGGCCTCGAACACTGAAGCTTTCTTT.

Note on this clone: The sample holds other DNA sequences that translate to the same CDR3. The chain is built from TRBV7-8 and TRBJ1-2; D remains unclear. The ends were cut back, 1 base at V and 4 bases at J, with 7 bases in the middle. Per the germline V gene, CDR1 is SGHVS and CDR2 is FQNEAQ. This CDR3 spans 13 amino acids. CDR3 sequence: CASSLGQIYGYTF. Written as DNA, the CDR3 is TGTGCCAGCAGCTTAGGGCAGATCTATGGCTACACCTTC.

The chain links TRBV6-1 to TRBJ2-5, with 11 bases lining up with TRBD2. The germline V gene has CDR1 MNHNS and CDR2 SASEGT. V shed 2 bases and J 4 bases; nucleotides not matched to a gene: 3. The CDR3 length is 15 residues. The CDR3, as DNA: TGTGCCAGCAGTGAACTAGCGGGAGGTCCAGAGACCCAGTACTTC. Protein sequence: CASSELAGGPETQYF.

This sequence joins TRBV3-1 (or the pseudogene TRBV3-2) and TRBJ1-6, with unresolved D. This CDR3 spans 15 amino acids. Trimming stripped 0 bases from V and 8 bases from J, with 11 bases between. Looked up from germline, CDR1 is LGHDT and CDR2 is YNNKEL (reference sequence). CDR3 DNA sequence: TGTGCCAGCAGCCAAGAGGTTGTTCTCCATTCACCCCTCCACTTT. Its protein product is CASSQEVVLHSPLHF.

The J gene is TRBJ2-1, the V gene TRBV15, with D uncertain. The germline V gene has CDR1 LNHNV and CDR2 YYDKDF (reference sequence). V lost 8 bases, J lost 0 bases, and 11 bases lay in between. The CDR3 covers 14 residues. CDR3 sequence reads: CATYHRVSYNEQFF. CDR3 nucleotides: TGTGCCACCTACCACAGAGTCTCCTACAATGAGCAGTTCTTC. Using reference TRBV15 and TRBJ2-1 for the parts outside the CDR3, the full variable domain is DAMVIQNPRYQVTQFGKPVTLSCSQTLNHNVMYWYQQKSSQAPKLLFHYYDKDFNNEADTPDNFQSRRPNTSFCFLDIRSPGLGDTAMYLCATYHRVSYNEQFFGPGTRLTVL.

The chain is built from TRBV29-1 and TRBJ2-2; TRBD1 matches at 8 bases. Germline CDR1 reads SQVTM; CDR2 reads ANQGSEA. Losses at the gene ends were 2 bases for V and 4 bases for J; bases not matched to a gene: 3. The CDR3 sequence is 14 residues long. The CDR3 protein is CSVEKGTGTGELFF. The CDR3 DNA is TGCAGCGTTGAAAAGGGGACAGGCACCGGGGAGCTGTTTTTT.

This chain connects TRBV4-3 to TRBJ2-1; 8 positions match TRBD1. The V segment lost 2 bases and the J segment 7 bases; nucleotides outside the gene matches: 1. The CDR3 is 13 residues long. Looked up from germline, CDR1 is LGHNA and CDR2 is YSLEER. This chain's CDR3 is CASSQQGANEQFF. The CDR3 DNA follows: TGCGCCAGCAGCCAACAGGGGGCAAATGAGCAGTTCTTC.

The chain links TRBV20-1 to TRBJ2-5; D is uncertain. The germline V gene has CDR1 DFQATT and CDR2 SNEGSKA (reference sequence). CDR3 size: 13 residues. The V end was cut by 3 bases, the J end by 3 bases, with 11 bases between. CDR3 sequence: CSASVGGEETQYF. Written as DNA, the CDR3 is TGCAGTGCTAGTGTCGGTGGGGAAGAGACCCAGTACTTC.

The chain couples TRBV7-7 to TRBJ2-7; D is perhaps TRBD1 (5 bases). This CDR3 comprises 13 residues. The germline CDR1 and CDR2 sequences are SSHAT and FNYEAQ (reference sequence). Between the trimmed V and J ends, which lost 2 bases and 2 bases, there was a span of 7 bases. Here the CDR3 DNA reads TGTGCCAGCAGCTTAACAGGCGCCTACGAGCAGTACTTC. Its protein is CASSLTGAYEQYF.

The chain has TRBV4-1 and TRBJ2-1, with no clear D. The germline V gene encodes CDR1 MGHRA and CDR2 YSYEKL. Trimming cost V 4 bases and J 9 bases, with 16 bases left between them. The CDR3 is made up of 14 amino acids. CDR3 bases: TGCGCCAGCAGCCTCCCGGACCCGGGCATTGAGCAGTTCTTC. Its translation: CASSLPDPGIEQFF.

The chain has TRBV11-1 and TRBJ2-1; a weak D match, TRBD2 (6 bases). Germline V gives CDR1 SGHAT, CDR2 FQDESV (reference sequence). CDR3 length: 13 amino acids. The V end was cut by 5 bases, the J end by 4 bases, with 9 bases between. CDR3 region: CASSPGDYNEQFF. DNA of the CDR3: TGTGCCAGCAGCCCGGGGGATTACAATGAGCAGTTCTTC.

V is TRBV6-5 and J is TRBJ1-1, with TRBD1 matching 8 bases. V shed 6 bases, J shed 5 bases, and the junction held 8 bases outside the gene matches. The CDR3 contains 14 residues. Per the germline V gene, CDR1 is MNHEY and CDR2 is SVGAGI. The CDR3 sequence: CASSYTGGRTEAFF. The CDR3 DNA reads TGTGCCAGCAGCTATACAGGGGGTAGGACTGAAGCTTTCTTT.